This T cell receptor beta chain was obtained from a study of shared clonotypes between healthy human individuals. Study results and caveats: Apart from blood, nothing was sampled; tissue repertoires likely differ.

The CDR3 totals 13 residues. Per the germline V gene, CDR1 is MNHEY and CDR2 is SMNVEV (reference sequence). Cells designated naive CD8 were CD45RO-negative and were positively selected for CCR7, with terminally differentiated effector memory CD45RA+ cells excluded. Assay used: immunoSEQ multiplex PCR; TCRdb lists only in-frame clones, some missing. The sample shows about 2.1 million clones, 90% to 95% of them seen only once. This clone was seen only a few times. Its specificity is not known. The origin of this receptor is a young man in good health. Some clones in this sample may be carry-over from other donors' samples. Sequencing input: naive CD8+ T cells from PBMCs. V is TRBV27 and J is TRBJ2-7; the D gene is possibly TRBD2 (6 bases). CDR3 sequence: CLARAMGGYEQYF. CDR3 in DNA: TGTCTCGCCCGGGCTATGGGGGGCTACGAGCAGTACTTC.